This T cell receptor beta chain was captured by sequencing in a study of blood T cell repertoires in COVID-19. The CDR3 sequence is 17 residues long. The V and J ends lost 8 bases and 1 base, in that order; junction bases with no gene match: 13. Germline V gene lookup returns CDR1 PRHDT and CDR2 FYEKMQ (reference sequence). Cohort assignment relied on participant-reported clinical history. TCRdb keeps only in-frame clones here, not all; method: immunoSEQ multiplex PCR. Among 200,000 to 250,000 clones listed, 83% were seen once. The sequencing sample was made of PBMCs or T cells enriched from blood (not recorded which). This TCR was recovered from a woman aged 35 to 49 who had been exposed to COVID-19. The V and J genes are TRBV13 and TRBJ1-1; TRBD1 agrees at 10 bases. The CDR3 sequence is CASSKRRDRGQNTEAFF. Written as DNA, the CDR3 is TGTGCCAGCTCGAAAAGGAGGGACAGGGGCCAGAACACTGAAGCTTTCTTT. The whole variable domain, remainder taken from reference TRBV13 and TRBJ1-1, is AAGVIQSPRHLIKEKRETATLKCYPIPRHDTVYWYQQGPGQDPQFLISFYEKMQSDKGSIPDRFSAQQFSDYHSELNMSSLELGDSALYFCASSKRRDRGQNTEAFFGQGTRLTVV.